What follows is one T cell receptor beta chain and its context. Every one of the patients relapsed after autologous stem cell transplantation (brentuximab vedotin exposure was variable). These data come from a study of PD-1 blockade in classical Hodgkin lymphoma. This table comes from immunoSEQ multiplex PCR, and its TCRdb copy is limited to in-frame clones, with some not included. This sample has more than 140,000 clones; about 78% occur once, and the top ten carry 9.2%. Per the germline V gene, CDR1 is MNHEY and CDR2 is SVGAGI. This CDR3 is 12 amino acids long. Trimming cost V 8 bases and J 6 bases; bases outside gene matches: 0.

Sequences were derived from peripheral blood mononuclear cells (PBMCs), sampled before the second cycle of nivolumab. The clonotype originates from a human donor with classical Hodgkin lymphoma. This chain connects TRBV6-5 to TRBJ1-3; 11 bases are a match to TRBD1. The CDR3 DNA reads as TGTGCCAGCGGACAGGGGGCAAACACCATATATTTT. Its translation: CASGQGANTIYF.